These 20 T cell receptor beta chains originate from one sample sequenced in a study of blood T cell repertoires in COVID-19 (TCRdb year 2020). Library prep was done by the immunoSEQ multiplex PCR assay. Entries here come from immuneACCESS through TCRdb and include only in-frame sequences with V and J called. Some clones fail to appear in such tables; in the studies checked, an unresolved V gene covers under half of the shortfall, and the cause of the remainder is unknown. The sample data list about 170,000 clones, and 89% of these were observed just once. The ten largest account for roughly 0.77% of the sample. Sequencing was performed on PBMCs or T cells enriched from blood (not recorded which). Every receptor here comes from a woman in her late teens or twenties who had recovered from COVID-19.

This clone came up a few times. This chain links TRBV29-1 with TRBJ2-5; tentatively, D is TRBD2 (6 bases). Germline V gene sequence: CDR1 SQVTM, CDR2 ANQGSEA. V shed 0 bases and J shed 5 bases, with 13 bases lying between them. CDR3 length: 14 residues. CDR3 sequence: CSVEDPRGSETQYF. The CDR3 DNA is TGCAGCGTTGAAGATCCCCGGGGGAGTGAGACCCAGTACTTC.

The rearrangement uses TRBV5-6 and TRBJ2-2; 7 bases are shared with TRBD1. CDR1 and CDR2 (germline): SGHDT, YYEEEE. The CDR3 consists of 19 residues. The V and J ends lost 1 base and 6 bases, in that order; junction bases with no gene match: 18. The CDR3 loop is CASSLSVRTGQWGAGELFF. Here the CDR3 DNA reads TGTGCCAGCAGCTTGAGCGTGAGAACGGGACAGTGGGGTGCCGGGGAGCTGTTTTTT.

The J gene is TRBJ1-2, the V gene TRBV5-1; 9 nucleotides match TRBD1. The junction had 8 bases not matched to a gene; V was cut back by 6 bases and J by 8 bases. The germline V gene has CDR1 SGHRS and CDR2 YFSETQ. CDR3 length: 13 amino acids. CDR3 DNA sequence: TGCGCCAGCACCCGGGACAGGGAGGGCGGCTACACCTTC. Its translation is CASTRDREGGYTF.

This chain links TRBV28 with TRBJ2-7; possible D gene TRBD2, 6 bases. V was cut by 4 bases and J by 1 base, with 8 bases left in between. The CDR3 extends over 13 amino acids. Germline CDR1 and CDR2: MDHEN and SYDVKM. CDR3 in DNA: TGTGCCAGCAGTTCGGGACTGTCCTACGAGCAGTACTTC. Amino acid sequence: CASSSGLSYEQYF.

The chain uses TRBV9 and TRBJ2-5, with 8 bases aligning to TRBD1. The CDR3 covers 17 residues. The germline gives CDR1 SGDLS, CDR2 YYNGEE. Trimming at V came to 3 bases and at J to 2 bases, leaving 12 bases not matched to a gene. The CDR3 protein is CASSDPSRGLLQETQYF. CDR3 DNA: TGTGCCAGCAGCGACCCTTCCAGGGGGCTGCTTCAAGAGACCCAGTACTTC.

The gene calls are TRBV10-1 and TRBJ1-1; a weak D match, TRBD1 (6 bases). Trimming removed 1 base from V and 1 base from J, with 10 bases in between. Germline V gene lookup returns CDR1 WNHNN and CDR2 SYGVQD (reference sequence). The CDR3 spans 15 residues. This CDR3 reads CASSEWDNQNTEAFF. The CDR3 DNA sequence: TGCGCCAGCAGTGAGTGGGACAATCAGAACACTGAAGCTTTCTTT.

The rearrangement joins TRBV11-3 to TRBJ2-5; D is unclear. Between the trimmed V and J ends, which lost 2 bases and 1 base, there was a span of 5 bases. The CDR3 has 13 residues. CDR1 and CDR2 (germline): SGHNT, YENEEA. As DNA, the CDR3 is TGTGCCAGCAGCTTAAACTCCCAAGAGACCCAGTACTTC. Encoded protein: CASSLNSQETQYF.

The chain is built from TRBV6-5 and TRBJ1-2; tentative D call: TRBD1 (5 bases). Per germline, CDR1 MNHEY and CDR2 SVGAGI. The CDR3 length is 12 residues. Trimming took off 4 bases at V and 5 bases at J, with 8 bases between the two ends. The CDR3 spells CASSLRGYGYTF. The CDR3 DNA reads TGTGCCAGCAGTTTGCGGGGGTATGGCTACACCTTC.

A few counts support this clone. The chain couples TRBV5-6 to TRBJ2-7; 7 bases agree with TRBD1. The J segment lost 4 bases and the V segment lost 0 bases, leaving 4 bases of the junction unmatched. This CDR3 contains 14 residues. Germline CDR1 reads SGHDT; CDR2 reads YYEEEE. CDR3 nucleotide sequence: TGTGCCAGCAGCTTGGGGGACAGCCTATACGAGCAGTACTTC. Protein: CASSLGDSLYEQYF.

Written as DNA, the CDR3 is TGTGCCAGCAGCTTCGACACCGGGGAGCTGTTTTTT. Translated, it gives CASSFDTGELFF. The V call is TRBV7-2, the J call TRBJ2-2; D call uncertain. V dropped 3 bases and J dropped 3 bases, with 2 bases sitting between them. The CDR3 has 12 amino acids. Germline V gives CDR1 SGHTA, CDR2 FQGNSA. The entire variable domain, with the rest obtained from reference TRBV7-2 and TRBJ2-2, is as follows: GAGVSQSPSNKVTEKGKDVELRCDPISGHTALYWYRQSLGQGLEFLIYFQGNSAPDKSGLPSDRFSAERTGGSVSTLTIQRTQQEDSAVYLCASSFDTGELFFGEGSRLTVL.

This clone was detected only once. The chain joins TRBV5-5 to TRBJ1-2; 8 nucleotides match TRBD1. CDR3 length: 14 residues. The V segment lost 5 bases and the J segment 4 bases; nucleotides outside the gene matches: 7. Germline CDR1 SGHKS, CDR2 YYEKEE (reference sequence). The CDR3 protein is CASRSGTGTYGYTF. In nucleotides, the CDR3 is TGTGCCAGCAGGTCCGGGACAGGCACCTATGGCTACACCTTC.

J is TRBJ1-6 and V is TRBV6-6; 9 bases align to TRBD1. The CDR3 consists of 16 residues. V lost 6 bases, J lost 7 bases, and 10 bases stayed unmatched. CDR1 and CDR2 (germline): MNHNY, SVGAGI (reference sequence). CDR3 coding DNA: TGTGCCAGCAGCCGATCAACAGGGGGCTCGAATTCACCCCTCCACTTT. Protein sequence: CASSRSTGGSNSPLHF.

CDR3 in DNA: TGTGCCAGCAGTTATAGCGGGAGGAGGGGAGATACGCAGTATTTT. Protein product: CASSYSGRRGDTQYF. The rearrangement uses TRBV6-5 and TRBJ2-3, with 10 bases aligning to TRBD2. This CDR3 is built from 15 residues. V shed 3 bases, J shed 5 bases, and the junction held 5 bases outside the gene matches. The germline V gene encodes CDR1 MNHEY and CDR2 SVGAGI.

V and J are TRBV28 and TRBJ1-5; D ambiguous. The CDR3 totals 19 residues. The V gene lost 1 base and the J gene lost 0 bases, with 19 bases spanning the gap. Germline V gene sequence: CDR1 MDHEN, CDR2 SYDVKM. In DNA, the CDR3 is TGTGCCAGCAGTTTATTCTTTGCCTCGGGTCTAAATAGCAATCAGCCCCAGCATTTT. As protein: CASSLFFASGLNSNQPQHF.

The V gene is TRBV4-3, the J gene TRBJ2-7, with TRBD2 matching 7 bases. Trimming at V came to 0 bases and at J to 6 bases, leaving 14 bases not matched to a gene. The CDR3 totals 17 residues. Germline V gene sequence: CDR1 LGHNA, CDR2 YSLEER. The CDR3 loop reads CASSQEWGSGLEGEQYF. Written as DNA, the CDR3 is TGCGCCAGCAGCCAAGAGTGGGGCTCCGGACTAGAGGGCGAGCAGTACTTC.

The V call is TRBV5-8, the J call TRBJ2-4; D is unclear. CDR1 and CDR2 from the germline V gene are SGHTS and YDEGEE. Trimming pared 7 bases from V and 6 bases from J, leaving 11 bases between. This CDR3 has 12 amino acids. Written as DNA, the CDR3 is TGTGCCAGCCCCCTTTCAGTAAACATTCAGTACTTC. Amino acids: CASPLSVNIQYF.

The chain combines TRBV7-9 with TRBJ2-7; possibly TRBD2 for D (6 bases). CDR3 length: 14 amino acids. Trimming took off 5 bases at V and 5 bases at J, with 16 bases between the two ends. Per the germline V gene, CDR1 is SEHNR and CDR2 is FQNEAQ (reference sequence). CDR3 DNA: TGTGCCAGCAGCCGAGCGGCGGGGTTGAACGAGCAGTACTTC. The encoded protein is CASSRAAGLNEQYF.

The rearrangement uses TRBV6-2 or TRBV6-3 and TRBJ2-7; maybe TRBD2 (5 bases). The V gene's germline CDR1 is MNHEY and CDR2 SVGEGT. The CDR3 sequence is 16 residues long. V was shortened by 2 bases and J by 2 bases, with 16 bases between the two germline ends. CDR3 DNA sequence: TGTGCCAGCAGTTACCCTACCGACGGGAATACCTACGAGCAGTACTTC. This encodes CASSYPTDGNTYEQYF.

The chain has TRBV7-2 and TRBJ1-2; 8 nucleotides align to TRBD1. Per the germline V gene, CDR1 is SGHTA and CDR2 is FQGNSA. Trimming at V came to 5 bases and at J to 7 bases, leaving 9 bases not matched to a gene. The CDR3 loop spans 14 amino acids. The DNA for the CDR3 is TGTGCCAGCAGCACCCAGACAGGGGTCCGTGGCTACACCTTC. Encoded protein: CASSTQTGVRGYTF.

V gene TRBV27 combines with J gene TRBJ2-7; 9 bases are shared with TRBD2. Germline CDR1 MNHEY, CDR2 SMNVEV (reference sequence). The CDR3 totals 16 residues. With V trimmed by 5 bases and J by 6 bases, 14 bases remained unmatched. In nucleotides, the CDR3 is TGTGCCAGCAGTCCCTTAGCGGGAGTGAGTACGGGCGAGCAGTACTTC. It is translated as CASSPLAGVSTGEQYF.